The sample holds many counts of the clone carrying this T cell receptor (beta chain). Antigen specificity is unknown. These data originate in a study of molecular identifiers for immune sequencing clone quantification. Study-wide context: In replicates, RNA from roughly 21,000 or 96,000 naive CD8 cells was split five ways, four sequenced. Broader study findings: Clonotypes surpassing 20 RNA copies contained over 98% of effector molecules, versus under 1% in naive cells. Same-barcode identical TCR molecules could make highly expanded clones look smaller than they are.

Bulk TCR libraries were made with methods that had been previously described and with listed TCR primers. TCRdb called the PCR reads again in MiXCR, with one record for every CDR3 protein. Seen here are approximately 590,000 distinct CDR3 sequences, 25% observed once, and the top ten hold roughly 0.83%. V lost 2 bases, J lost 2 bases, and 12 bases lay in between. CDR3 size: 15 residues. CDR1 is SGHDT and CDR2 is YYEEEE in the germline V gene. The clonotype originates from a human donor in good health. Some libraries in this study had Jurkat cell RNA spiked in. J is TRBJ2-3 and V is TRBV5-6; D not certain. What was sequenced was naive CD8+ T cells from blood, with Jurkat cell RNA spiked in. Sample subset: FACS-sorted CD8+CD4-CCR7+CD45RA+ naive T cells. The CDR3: CASSLSPSNTDTQYF. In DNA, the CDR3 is TGTGCCAGCAGCTTATCCCCGTCGAACACAGATACGCAGTATTTT.